Here is one TCR beta chain with its context. The data originate from a study of T cell responses to AZD1222 COVID-19 vaccine. The method was immunoSEQ multiplex PCR; TCRdb's version includes in-frame clones alone and lacks a portion of them. The sample shows 77,000 or so clones, about nine tenths of them seen only once. The germline V gene encodes CDR1 SGHNT and CDR2 YENEEA. The V gene lost 5 bases and the J gene lost 4 bases, with 9 bases spanning the gap. This CDR3 comprises 13 residues. The sequence was obtained from an adult in good health. Sequenced material: peripheral blood, taken on day 0 of AZD1222 vaccination. The gene calls are TRBV11-3 and TRBJ2-1, with D possibly being TRBD1 or TRBD2 (5 bases each). CDR3 in amino acids: CASSTGRYNEQFF. CDR3 bases: TGTGCCAGCAGCACGGGACGGTACAATGAGCAGTTCTTC.